This section outlines one TCR beta chain sequence together with its context. Its antigen remains unknown. Constant-segment primers served in 5'RACE that generated TCR alpha and TCR beta cDNA libraries bearing sample barcodes and UMIs. TCRdb analysed the 5' RACE reads with MiXCR anew, one entry per CDR3 protein. Of 470,000 or so distinct CDR3 sequences listed, about 20% were seen once; the top ten hold about 12%. This sample was taken from a study of T-cell memory formation after mild COVID-19. Study-wide points: Pre-infection memory contained some responding clones, which suggested that cross-reactive memory had joined. Researchers report contracting CD4+ clones mostly in CM and EM, with CD8+ clones in EMRA. From day 15 to 85, contracting clones were balanced between CD4 and CD8, whereas later expanders leaned toward CD4+.

The TCR was taken from an adult woman who had mild COVID-19 (a few samples of this study predate the infection). Cell type and time point are not known. The material sequenced was PBMCs or a T cell subset sorted from them (not recorded which).

The CDR3 sequence is CASSLDPPGQGYEQYF. The CDR3, as DNA: TGTGCCAGCAGTCTCGACCCACCGGGACAGGGGTACGAGCAGTACTTC. V gene TRBV6-2 or TRBV6-3 combines with J gene TRBJ2-7; 10 bases agree with TRBD1. The CDR3 is made up of 16 amino acids. Germline V gene sequence: CDR1 MNHEY, CDR2 SVGEGT. Trimming cost V 5 bases and J 4 bases; bases outside gene matches: 11.